The 28 T cell receptor beta chains presented below share a single source sample, sequenced in a study of human T cells and chemical hapten exposure. One entry per CDR3 protein, called by TCRdb with MiXCR from the RACE reads. The table lists 35,000 to 50,000 distinct CDR3 sequences, around a tenth of them singletons. Noted time point: patch test 2, 6 weeks after DPC sensitization. The sample's treatment: therapeutic diphenylcyclopropenone sensitization with weekly scalp DPC. The starting material, unfractionated whole blood, was used for total RNA extraction. This sample comprised whole blood, obtained in connection with sensitization to the hapten diphenylcyclopropenone (DPC). These TCRs come from a woman in her 30s with alopecia areata. Some clones in this sample may be carry-over from other donors' samples.

The table lists this clonotype with many counts. The chain joins TRBV28 to TRBJ2-7, with 8 bases lining up with TRBD1. J was trimmed by 2 bases and V by 3 bases; bases with no gene match: 3. CDR1 is MDHEN, CDR2 SYDVKM, per germline. CDR3 length: 14 residues. CDR3 region: CASSLTGVAYEQYF. The DNA of the CDR3 is TGTGCCAGCAGTTTGACAGGGGTTGCCTACGAGCAGTACTTC.

This chain connects TRBV5-1 to TRBJ2-5, with TRBD2 as a possible D gene (7 bases). Trimming removed 3 bases at V and 5 bases at J, with 14 bases between. Germline V gene data show CDR1 as SGHRS and CDR2 as YFSETQ. CDR3 length: 14 amino acids. In nucleotides, the CDR3 is TGCGCCAGCAGCTCGACAGGAGCGGGGGAGACCCAGTACTTC. Its protein is CASSSTGAGETQYF.

There are a few counts of this clonotype. This sequence joins TRBV7-2 and TRBJ2-3, with 10 bases lining up with TRBD1. Germline-derived CDR1 and CDR2 are SGHTA and FQGNSA. Trimming cost V 5 bases and J 5 bases; bases outside gene matches: 7. The CDR3 is made up of 15 amino acids. The CDR3 reads CASSVGTGVGDTQYF. In DNA, the CDR3 is TGTGCCAGCAGCGTCGGGACAGGGGTAGGAGATACGCAGTATTTT.

This chain uses TRBV25-1 with TRBJ1-1, with 9 positions matching TRBD1. The V and J ends lost 7 bases and 4 bases, in that order; junction bases with no gene match: 7. CDR3 length: 14 amino acids. The germline V gene has CDR1 MGHDK and CDR2 SYGVNS. CDR3 region: CASTRQGGGTEAFF. The CDR3, as DNA: TGTGCCAGCACCAGACAGGGGGGGGGCACTGAAGCTTTCTTT. Together with reference TRBV25-1 and TRBJ1-1, the CDR3 gives the full variable domain: EADIYQTPRYLVIGTGKKITLECSQTMGHDKMYWYQQDPGMELHLIHYSYGVNSTEKGDLSSESTVSRIRTEHFPLTLESARPSHTSQYLCASTRQGGGTEAFFGQGTRLTVV.

The chain links TRBV28 to TRBJ1-2, with D possibly TRBD1 on 6 matching bases. V gave up 5 bases and J gave up 4 bases, with 17 bases separating them. The length of the CDR3 is 15 residues. Germline V CDR1 and CDR2: MDHEN, SYDVKM. The CDR3, as DNA: TGTGCCAGCAGTCGCCCCAGTGGGGGCGGCTATGGCTACACCTTC. This translates into CASSRPSGGGYGYTF.

Only a few counts were recorded for this clonotype. The chain is built from TRBV5-1 and TRBJ1-1, with a tentative D call TRBD1 (5 bases). V was shortened by 4 bases and J by 1 base, with 11 bases between the two germline ends. CDR1 and CDR2 from the germline V gene are SGHRS and YFSETQ. This CDR3 contains 14 residues. This CDR3 reads CASSLQGPNTEAFF. The DNA for the CDR3 is TGCGCCAGCAGCCTTCAGGGACCGAACACTGAAGCTTTCTTT.

This chain joins TRBV30 and TRBJ1-5; the D is unclear. Germline V CDR1 and CDR2: GTSNPN, SVGIG (reference sequence). This CDR3 is 14 amino acids long. Trimming left V 3 bases short and J 3 bases short, with 12 bases between. The DNA for the CDR3 is TGTGCCTGGAGCTCAGCAGAGTACAATCAGCCCCAGCATTTT. This gives the protein CAWSSAEYNQPQHF.

The sample holds many counts of this clonotype. The chain employs TRBV28 and TRBJ1-4; no definite D call. V was shortened by 8 bases and J by 7 bases, with 17 bases between the two germline ends. Germline CDR1 MDHEN, CDR2 SYDVKM. This CDR3 is built from 14 residues. CDR3 residues: CASGPPGLGEKLFF. CDR3 sequence (DNA): TGTGCCAGCGGCCCCCCCGGATTGGGTGAAAAACTGTTTTTT.

This clonotype was seen a handful of times. A much larger clone sits a single nucleotide away, making a read error possible. V gene TRBV12-3 or TRBV12-4 combines with J gene TRBJ2-7; D remains unclear. This CDR3 has 15 residues. For the CDR3, the DNA is TGTGCCAGCAGATTAGGTTTTAGCAGTTCCTACGAGCAGTACTTC. Translating it yields CASRLGFSSSYEQYF.

The rearrangement links TRBV19 to TRBJ2-4; no clear D gene. V was trimmed by 5 bases and J by 6 bases, leaving 14 bases between them. This CDR3 is built from 14 residues. Germline V CDR1 and CDR2: LNHDA, SQIVND (reference sequence). CDR3 loop: CASSAGIWGNIQYF. The DNA of the CDR3 is TGTGCCAGTAGTGCAGGAATTTGGGGAAACATTCAGTACTTC. Full variable domain (outside the CDR3, taken from reference TRBV19 and TRBJ2-4): DGGITQSPKYLFRKEGQNVTLSCEQNLNHDAMYWYRQDPGQGLRLIYYSQIVNDFQKGDIAEGYSVSREKKESFPLTVTSAQKNPTAFYLCASSAGIWGNIQYFGAGTRLSVL.

Here the CDR3 reads CASSEASGGAYEQYF. CDR3 DNA sequence: TGTGCCAGCAGTGAAGCAAGCGGGGGGGCCTACGAGCAGTACTTC. The chain employs TRBV6-1 and TRBJ2-7; TRBD2 agrees at 10 bases. The CDR3 spans 15 residues. CDR1 is MNHNS, CDR2 SASEGT, per germline. The V and J ends lost 0 bases and 2 bases, in that order; junction bases with no gene match: 1.

The sample holds a few counts of this clonotype. This chain connects TRBV29-1 to TRBJ1-2, with D unclear. The length of the CDR3 is 11 residues. Germline values: CDR1 SQVTM, CDR2 ANQGSEA. The V end was cut by 4 bases, the J end by 4 bases, with 7 bases between. This CDR3 is CSVGDSYGYTF. The CDR3 DNA sequence: TGCAGCGTTGGAGATAGCTATGGCTACACCTTC.

The chain is built from TRBV7-3 and TRBJ1-1; D is perhaps TRBD1 (5 bases). Germline V lookup: CDR1 SGHTA, CDR2 FQGTGA. The germline V and J ends were trimmed by 0 bases and 1 base, with 9 bases remaining between them. This CDR3 has 15 residues. Here the CDR3 reads CASSLTRATNTEAFF. CDR3 DNA sequence: TGTGCCAGCAGCTTAACCAGGGCGACGAACACTGAAGCTTTCTTT. Full variable domain (rest looked up from reference TRBV7-3 and TRBJ1-1): GAGVSQTPSNKVTEKGKYVELRCDPISGHTALYWYRQSLGQGPEFLIYFQGTGAADDSGLPNDRFFAVRPEGSVSTLKIQRTERGDSAVYLCASSLTRATNTEAFFGQGTRLTVV.

V gene TRBV7-9 combines with J gene TRBJ1-2; unclear D gene. CDR1 and CDR2 from the germline V gene are SEHNR and FQNEAQ (reference sequence). V dropped 2 bases and J dropped 3 bases, with 4 bases sitting between them. There are 12 residues in the CDR3. CDR3 sequence: CASSLLDYGYTF. In DNA, the CDR3 is TGTGCCAGCAGCTTATTGGACTATGGCTACACCTTC. Filled out from reference TRBV7-9 and TRBJ1-2, the complete variable domain reads DTGVSQNPRHKITKRGQNVTFRCDPISEHNRLYWYRQTLGQGPEFLTYFQNEAQLEKSRLLSDRFSAERPKGSFSTLEIQRTEQGDSAMYLCASSLLDYGYTFGSGTRLTVV.

A few counts support this clonotype. V gene TRBV28 combines with J gene TRBJ1-6, with D tentatively TRBD1 (6 bases). This CDR3 has 15 amino acids. Between the trimmed V and J ends, which lost 5 bases and 10 bases, there was a span of 18 bases. Germline V gene lookup returns CDR1 MDHEN and CDR2 SYDVKM. The CDR3 reads CASSLPGDTGSPLHF. The CDR3 DNA sequence: TGTGCCAGCAGTCTGCCAGGGGATACGGGCTCACCCCTCCACTTT.

The chain couples TRBV7-3 to TRBJ2-3, with D perhaps matching TRBD1 (5 bases). The CDR3 is made up of 15 amino acids. CDR1 SGHTA and CDR2 FQGTGA come from the germline V gene. The V end was cut by 5 bases, the J end by 0 bases, with 12 bases between. This chain's CDR3 is CASSTQGSSTDTQYF. The DNA for the CDR3 is TGTGCCAGCAGCACTCAGGGATCTAGCACAGATACGCAGTATTTT.

The table lists this clonotype with many counts. The V gene is TRBV5-1, the J gene TRBJ2-5; TRBD2 aligns across 16 bases. Germline-derived CDR1 and CDR2 are SGHRS and YFSETQ. There are 21 residues in the CDR3. Germline trimming cut 3 bases from V and 5 bases from J; bases unmatched to any gene: 19. CDR3 loop: CASSSIVPGTSGGAKSETQYF. CDR3 sequence (DNA): TGCGCCAGCAGCTCGATAGTTCCCGGGACTAGCGGGGGGGCCAAATCGGAGACCCAGTACTTC.

The chain has TRBV20-1 and TRBJ2-3; no definite D call. Trimming left V 0 bases short and J 3 bases short, with 13 bases between. The CDR3 runs to 15 residues. Germline loops: CDR1 DFQATT, CDR2 SNEGSKA (reference sequence). The CDR3 DNA reads as TGCAGTGCTAGAGATCGGCCAGCGTCAACAGATACGCAGTATTTT. Its translation: CSARDRPASTDTQYF.

This clonotype was detected ten times or more. The chain carries TRBV7-8 and TRBJ1-2; 7 positions match TRBD1. The J segment lost 4 bases and the V segment lost 4 bases, leaving 3 bases of the junction unmatched. Per the germline V gene, CDR1 is SGHVS and CDR2 is FQNEAQ. CDR3 size: 13 residues. The CDR3 reads CASSSDRSYGYTF. CDR3 nucleotide sequence: TGTGCCAGCAGCTCGGACAGGAGCTATGGCTACACCTTC.

This clonotype was counted only a few times. This chain joins TRBV5-4 and TRBJ2-6; D possibly corresponds to TRBD1 (6 bases). From germline, CDR1 is SGHNT and CDR2 YYREEE (reference sequence). The V end was cut by 3 bases, the J end by 0 bases, with 10 bases between. The CDR3 has 16 amino acids. CDR3 DNA: TGTGCCAGCAGCTGGGGACACCGCTCTGGGGCCAACGTCCTGACTTTC. Amino acid sequence: CASSWGHRSGANVLTF.

The table lists this clonotype with many counts. The V gene is TRBV14, the J gene TRBJ1-2; 11 bases are a match to TRBD1. With V trimmed by 4 bases and J by 5 bases, 6 bases remained unmatched. CDR3 length equals 15 residues. Germline lookup yields CDR1 SGHDN and CDR2 FVKESK. CDR3 coding DNA: TGTGCCAGCAGCCCGGGACAGGGGGTGGTGTATGGCTACACCTTC. It encodes CASSPGQGVVYGYTF.

This clonotype has a handful of counts. The chain uses TRBV14 and TRBJ1-2; no clear D. Per the germline V gene, CDR1 is SGHDN and CDR2 is FVKESK. The V gene lost 4 bases and the J gene lost 5 bases, with 14 bases spanning the gap. The CDR3 is made up of 14 amino acids. In DNA, the CDR3 is TGTGCCAGCAGCCCGTTAGACACACGATATGGCTACACCTTC. Protein: CASSPLDTRYGYTF.

This chain joins TRBV19 and TRBJ1-4; the match to TRBD1 covers 9 bases. Germline V gives CDR1 LNHDA, CDR2 SQIVND (reference sequence). CDR3 length: 16 residues. J was trimmed by 2 bases and V by 11 bases; bases with no gene match: 12. The CDR3 region is CAGRDRVRWTNEKLFF. For the CDR3, the DNA is TGTGCCGGAAGGGACAGGGTTCGTTGGACTAATGAAAAACTGTTTTTT.

This clonotype was recorded at least ten times. The chain links TRBV11-3 to TRBJ2-1, with a possible D match to TRBD2 (6 bases). V lost 6 bases to trimming and J lost 5 bases, with 8 bases between them. The CDR3 length is 12 residues. CDR1 is SGHNT and CDR2 is YENEEA in the germline V gene. The CDR3 region is CASSPGDNEQFF. The CDR3 nucleotides are TGTGCCAGCAGTCCGGGAGACAATGAGCAGTTCTTC.

The rearrangement joins TRBV20-1 to TRBJ1-1, with D hard to call. The germline V and J ends were trimmed by 0 bases and 8 bases, with 10 bases remaining between them. Germline values: CDR1 DFQATT, CDR2 SNEGSKA (reference sequence). This CDR3 is built from 12 residues. CDR3 amino acids: CSARDVGAEAFF. The CDR3 DNA sequence: TGCAGTGCTAGAGATGTTGGCGCGGAAGCTTTCTTT.

The chain has TRBV6-5 and TRBJ1-1, with 7 bases identical to TRBD1. This CDR3 is built from 15 residues. The junction had 11 bases not matched to a gene; V was cut back by 0 bases and J by 10 bases. Germline V lookup: CDR1 MNHEY, CDR2 SVGAGI. CDR3 sequence (DNA): TGTGCCAGCAGTTACTCCTCCGTGACAGGGTTCGGAGCTTTCTTT. This gives the protein CASSYSSVTGFGAFF.

This clonotype has a handful of counts. The chain links TRBV7-9 to TRBJ1-4; D remains ambiguous. Per germline, CDR1 SEHNR and CDR2 FQNEAQ (reference sequence). Trimming took off 2 bases at V and 3 bases at J, with 7 bases between the two ends. This CDR3 region has 14 residues. The CDR3 bases are TGTGCCAGCAGCTTATGGGAGGCTAATGAAAAACTGTTTTTT. Translated, it gives CASSLWEANEKLFF.

This clonotype was seen at least ten times. V and J are TRBV4-2 and TRBJ2-5, with a possible D match to TRBD1 (5 bases). Germline V lookup: CDR1 LGHNA, CDR2 YNFKEQ. Trimming cost V 1 base and J 3 bases, with 9 bases left between them. This CDR3 spans 14 amino acids. The CDR3 DNA sequence: TGTGCCAGCAGCCAAGGGCAGGGTAAAGAGACCCAGTACTTC. Its translation: CASSQGQGKETQYF.